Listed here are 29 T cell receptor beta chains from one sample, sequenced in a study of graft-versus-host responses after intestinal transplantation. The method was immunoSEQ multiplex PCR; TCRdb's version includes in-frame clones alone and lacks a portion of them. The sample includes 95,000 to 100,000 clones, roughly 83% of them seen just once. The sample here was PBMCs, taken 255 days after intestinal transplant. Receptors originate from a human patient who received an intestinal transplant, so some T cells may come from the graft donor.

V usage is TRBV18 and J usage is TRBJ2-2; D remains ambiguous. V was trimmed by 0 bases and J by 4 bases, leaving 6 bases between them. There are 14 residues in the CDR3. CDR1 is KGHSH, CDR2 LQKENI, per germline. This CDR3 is CASSPPAVTGELFF. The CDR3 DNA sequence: TGTGCCAGCTCACCACCGGCGGTCACCGGGGAGCTGTTTTTT.

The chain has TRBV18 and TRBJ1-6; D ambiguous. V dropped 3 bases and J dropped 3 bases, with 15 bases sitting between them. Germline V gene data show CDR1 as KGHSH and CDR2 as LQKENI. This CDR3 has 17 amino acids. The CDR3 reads CASSPDGRVLYNSPLHF. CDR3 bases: TGTGCCAGCTCACCGGATGGAAGGGTCCTCTATAATTCACCCCTCCACTTT.

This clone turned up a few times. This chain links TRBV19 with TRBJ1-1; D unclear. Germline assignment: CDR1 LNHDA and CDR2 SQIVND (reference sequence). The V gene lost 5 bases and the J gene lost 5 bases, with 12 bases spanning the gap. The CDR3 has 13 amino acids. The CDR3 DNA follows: TGTGCCAGTAGTTCAGACACCGCAACTGAAGCTTTCTTT. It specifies CASSSDTATEAFF.

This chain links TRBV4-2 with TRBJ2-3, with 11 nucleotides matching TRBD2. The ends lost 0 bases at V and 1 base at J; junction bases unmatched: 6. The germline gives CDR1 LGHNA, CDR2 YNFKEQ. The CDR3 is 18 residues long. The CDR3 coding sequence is TGTGCCAGCAGCCAAGATATTCCGACTAGCGGGGGCACAGATACGCAGTATTTT. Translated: CASSQDIPTSGGTDTQYF.

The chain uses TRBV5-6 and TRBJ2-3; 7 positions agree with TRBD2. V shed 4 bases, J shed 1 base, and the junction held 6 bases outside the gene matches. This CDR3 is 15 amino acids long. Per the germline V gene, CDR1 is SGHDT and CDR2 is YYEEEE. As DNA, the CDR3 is TGTGCCAGCAGCCTCCTGGGGGGGGGCACAGATACGCAGTATTTT. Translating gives CASSLLGGGTDTQYF.

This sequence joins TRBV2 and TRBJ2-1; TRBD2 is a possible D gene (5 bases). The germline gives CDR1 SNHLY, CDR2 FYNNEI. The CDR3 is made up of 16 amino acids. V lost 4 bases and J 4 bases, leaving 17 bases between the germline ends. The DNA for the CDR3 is TGTGCCAGCAGTGCCACCAGGACTCGGATATACAATGAGCAGTTCTTC. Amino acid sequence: CASSATRTRIYNEQFF.

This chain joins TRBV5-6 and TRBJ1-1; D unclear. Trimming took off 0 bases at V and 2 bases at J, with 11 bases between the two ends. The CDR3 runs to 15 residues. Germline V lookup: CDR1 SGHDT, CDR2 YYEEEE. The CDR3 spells CASSLVSGSNTEAFF. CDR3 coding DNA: TGTGCCAGCAGCTTGGTGTCGGGGTCTAACACTGAAGCTTTCTTT.

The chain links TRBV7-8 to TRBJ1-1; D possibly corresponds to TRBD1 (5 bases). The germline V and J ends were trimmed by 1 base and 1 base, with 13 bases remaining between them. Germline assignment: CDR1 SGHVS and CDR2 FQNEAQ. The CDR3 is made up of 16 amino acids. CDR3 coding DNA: TGTGCCAGCAGCTTAGGTGTGAGAGGGGCGAACACTGAAGCTTTCTTT. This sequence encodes CASSLGVRGANTEAFF.

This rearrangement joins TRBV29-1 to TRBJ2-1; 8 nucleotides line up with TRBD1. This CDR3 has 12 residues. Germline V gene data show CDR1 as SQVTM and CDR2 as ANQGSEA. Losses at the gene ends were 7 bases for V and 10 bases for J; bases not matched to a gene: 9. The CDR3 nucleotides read TGCAGCGCCCGGGGGACAGGCCGCGAGCAGTTCTTC. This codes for CSARGTGREQFF.

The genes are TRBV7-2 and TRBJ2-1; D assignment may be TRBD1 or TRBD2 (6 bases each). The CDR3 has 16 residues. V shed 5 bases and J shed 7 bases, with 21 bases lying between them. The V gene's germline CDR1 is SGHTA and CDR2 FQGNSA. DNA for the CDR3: TGTGCCAGCAGCCCCCTTAGCTGGGGGGCCAAGAATGAGCAGTTCTTC. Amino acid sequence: CASSPLSWGAKNEQFF.

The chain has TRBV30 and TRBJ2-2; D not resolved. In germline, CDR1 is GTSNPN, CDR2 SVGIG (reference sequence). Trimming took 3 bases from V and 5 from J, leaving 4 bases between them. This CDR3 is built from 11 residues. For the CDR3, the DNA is TGTGCCTGGAGATCTACCGGGGAGCTGTTTTTT. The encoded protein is CAWRSTGELFF.

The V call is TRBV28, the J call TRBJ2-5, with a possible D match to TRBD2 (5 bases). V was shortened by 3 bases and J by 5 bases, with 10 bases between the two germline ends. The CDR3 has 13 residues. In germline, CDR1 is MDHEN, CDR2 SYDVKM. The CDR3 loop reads CASSLAPGETQYF. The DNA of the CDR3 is TGTGCCAGCAGTTTGGCCCCGGGGGAGACCCAGTACTTC. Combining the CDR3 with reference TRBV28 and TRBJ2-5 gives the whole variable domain DVKVTQSSRYLVKRTGEKVFLECVQDMDHENMFWYRQDPGLGLRLIYFSYDVKMKEKGDIPEGYSVSREKKERFSLILESASTNQTSMYLCASSLAPGETQYFGPGTRLLVL.

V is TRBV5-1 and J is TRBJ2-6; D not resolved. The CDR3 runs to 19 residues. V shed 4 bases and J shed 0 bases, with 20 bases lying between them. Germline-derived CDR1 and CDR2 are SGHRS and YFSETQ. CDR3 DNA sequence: TGCGCCAGCAGCCCGAGTATTACAACCCTTGGCTCTGGGGCCAACGTCCTGACTTTC. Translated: CASSPSITTLGSGANVLTF.

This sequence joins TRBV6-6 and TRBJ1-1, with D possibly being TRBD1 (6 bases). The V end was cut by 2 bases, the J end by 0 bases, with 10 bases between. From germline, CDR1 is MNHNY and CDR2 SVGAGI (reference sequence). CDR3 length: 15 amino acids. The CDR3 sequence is CASSYTGRMNTEAFF. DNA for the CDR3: TGTGCCAGCAGTTACACAGGGCGTATGAACACTGAAGCTTTCTTT.

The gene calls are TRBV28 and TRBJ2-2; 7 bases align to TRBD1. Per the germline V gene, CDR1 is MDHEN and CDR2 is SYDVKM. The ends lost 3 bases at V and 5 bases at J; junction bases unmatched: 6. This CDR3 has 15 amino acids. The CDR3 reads CASSLKGAPTGELFF. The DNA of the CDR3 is TGTGCCAGCAGTTTGAAGGGGGCCCCTACCGGGGAGCTGTTTTTT.

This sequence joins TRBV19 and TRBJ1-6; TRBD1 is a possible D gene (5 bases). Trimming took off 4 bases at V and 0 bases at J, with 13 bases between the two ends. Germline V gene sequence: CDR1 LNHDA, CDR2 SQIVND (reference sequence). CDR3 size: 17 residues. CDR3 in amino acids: CASSRGPSSSYNSPLHF. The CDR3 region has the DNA TGTGCCAGTAGTAGGGGACCGTCGAGCTCCTATAATTCACCCCTCCACTTT.

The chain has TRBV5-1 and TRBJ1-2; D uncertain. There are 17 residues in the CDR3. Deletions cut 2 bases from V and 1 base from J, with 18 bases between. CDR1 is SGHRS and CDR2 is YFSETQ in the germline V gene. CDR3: CASSFFIPGPLNYGYTF. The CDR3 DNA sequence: TGCGCCAGCAGCTTTTTTATCCCCGGGCCGCTTAACTATGGCTACACCTTC.

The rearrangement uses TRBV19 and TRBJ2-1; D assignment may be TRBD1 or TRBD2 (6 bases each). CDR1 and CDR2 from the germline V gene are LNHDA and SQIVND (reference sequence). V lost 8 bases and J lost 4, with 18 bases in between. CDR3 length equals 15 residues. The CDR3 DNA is TGTGCCAGTCCCGAAGGGGGGAATTATTACAATGAGCAGTTCTTC. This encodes CASPEGGNYYNEQFF.

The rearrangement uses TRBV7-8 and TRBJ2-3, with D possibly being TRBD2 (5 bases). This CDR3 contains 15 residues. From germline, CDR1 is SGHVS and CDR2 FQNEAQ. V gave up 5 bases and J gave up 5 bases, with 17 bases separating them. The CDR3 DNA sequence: TGTGCCAGCAGCACTAAGCGGAGCCTTGAAGATACGCAGTATTTT. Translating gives CASSTKRSLEDTQYF.

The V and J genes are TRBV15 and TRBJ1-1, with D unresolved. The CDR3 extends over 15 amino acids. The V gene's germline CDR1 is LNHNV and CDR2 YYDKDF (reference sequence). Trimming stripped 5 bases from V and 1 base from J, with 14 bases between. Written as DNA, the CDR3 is TGTGCCACCAGCTACGAAAGGAACCCGAACACTGAAGCTTTCTTT. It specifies CATSYERNPNTEAFF.

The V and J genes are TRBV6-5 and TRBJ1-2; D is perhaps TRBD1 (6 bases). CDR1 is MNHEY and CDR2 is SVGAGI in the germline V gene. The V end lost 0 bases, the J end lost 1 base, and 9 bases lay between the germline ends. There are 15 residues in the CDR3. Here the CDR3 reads CASSYSTGFNYGYTF. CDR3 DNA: TGTGCCAGCAGTTACTCGACAGGCTTTAACTATGGCTACACCTTC.

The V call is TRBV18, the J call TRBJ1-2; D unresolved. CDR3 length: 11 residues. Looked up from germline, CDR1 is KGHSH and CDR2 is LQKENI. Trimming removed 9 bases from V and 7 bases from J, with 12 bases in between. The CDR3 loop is CASFDGLGYTF. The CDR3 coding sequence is TGTGCCAGTTTTGACGGACTTGGCTACACCTTC.

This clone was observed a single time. CDR3 DNA sequence: TGTGCCAGCAGTTTCCCCTCCGACAGGGGGCTATCCTACGAGCAGTACTTC. It codes for CASSFPSDRGLSYEQYF. The chain has TRBV28 and TRBJ2-7, with 10 positions matching TRBD1. Germline V lookup: CDR1 MDHEN, CDR2 SYDVKM. V trimming: 3 bases; J trimming: 1 base; junction bases outside the gene matches: 9. This CDR3 has 17 amino acids.

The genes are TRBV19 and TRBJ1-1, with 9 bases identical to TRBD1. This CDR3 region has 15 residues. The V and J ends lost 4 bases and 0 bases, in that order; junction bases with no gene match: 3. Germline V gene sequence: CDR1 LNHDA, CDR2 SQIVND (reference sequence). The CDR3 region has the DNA TGTGCCAGTAGTACCCGGGACAGGGTGAACACTGAAGCTTTCTTT. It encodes CASSTRDRVNTEAFF. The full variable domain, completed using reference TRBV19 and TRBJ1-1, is DGGITQSPKYLFRKEGQNVTLSCEQNLNHDAMYWYRQDPGQGLRLIYYSQIVNDFQKGDIAEGYSVSREKKESFPLTVTSAQKNPTAFYLCASSTRDRVNTEAFFGQGTRLTVV.

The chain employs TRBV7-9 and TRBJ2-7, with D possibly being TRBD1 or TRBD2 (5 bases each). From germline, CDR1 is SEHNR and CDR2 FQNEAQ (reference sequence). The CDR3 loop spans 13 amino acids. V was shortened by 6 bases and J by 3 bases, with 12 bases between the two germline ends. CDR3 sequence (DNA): TGTGCCAGCAGAGAGGGGCAGGGCTACGAGCAGTACGTC. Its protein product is CASREGQGYEQYV.

This CDR3 reads CASSPGTQRREKLFF. CDR3 DNA sequence: TGTGCCAGCAGCCCCGGGACTCAGAGGCGTGAAAAACTGTTTTTT. The chain employs TRBV7-9 and TRBJ1-4; D might be TRBD1 (5 bases). The CDR3 contains 15 residues. From germline, CDR1 is SEHNR and CDR2 FQNEAQ (reference sequence). V lost 5 bases, J lost 7 bases, and 17 bases lay in between.

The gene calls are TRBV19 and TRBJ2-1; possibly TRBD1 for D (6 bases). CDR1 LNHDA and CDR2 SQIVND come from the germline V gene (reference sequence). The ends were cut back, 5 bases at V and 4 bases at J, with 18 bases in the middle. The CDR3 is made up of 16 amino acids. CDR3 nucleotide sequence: TGTGCCAGTAGTGCGCCAGGGGAAAGAGGATACAATGAGCAGTTCTTC. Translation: CASSAPGERGYNEQFF.

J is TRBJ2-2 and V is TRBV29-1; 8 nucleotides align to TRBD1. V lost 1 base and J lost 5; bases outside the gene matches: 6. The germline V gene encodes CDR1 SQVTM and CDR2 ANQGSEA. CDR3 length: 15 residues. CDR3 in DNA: TGCAGCGTTGAAGTGGACAGGGCTCTAACCGGGGAGCTGTTTTTT. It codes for CSVEVDRALTGELFF.

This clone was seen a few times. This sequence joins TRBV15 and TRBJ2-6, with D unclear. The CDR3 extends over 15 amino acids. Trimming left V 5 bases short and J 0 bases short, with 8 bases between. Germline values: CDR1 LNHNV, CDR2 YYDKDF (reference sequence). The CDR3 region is CATSSRSSGANVLTF. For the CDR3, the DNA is TGTGCCACCAGCTCAAGGAGCTCTGGGGCCAACGTCCTGACTTTC.